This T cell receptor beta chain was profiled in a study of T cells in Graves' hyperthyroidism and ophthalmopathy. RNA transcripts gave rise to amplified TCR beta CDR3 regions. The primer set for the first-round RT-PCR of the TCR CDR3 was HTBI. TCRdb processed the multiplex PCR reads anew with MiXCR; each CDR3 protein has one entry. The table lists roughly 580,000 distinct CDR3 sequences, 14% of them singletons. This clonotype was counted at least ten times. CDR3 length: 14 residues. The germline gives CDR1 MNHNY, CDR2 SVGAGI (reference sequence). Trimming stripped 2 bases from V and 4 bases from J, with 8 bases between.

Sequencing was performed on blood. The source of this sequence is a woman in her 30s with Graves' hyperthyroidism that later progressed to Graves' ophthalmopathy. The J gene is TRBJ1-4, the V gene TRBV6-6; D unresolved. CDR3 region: CASSYGVSNEKLFF. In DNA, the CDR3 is TGTGCCAGCAGTTACGGCGTCAGTAATGAAAAACTGTTTTTT.